Following are 27 T cell receptor beta chains from one sample sequenced in a study of OX40 agonist ivuxolimab in advanced cancers. TCRdb's copy holds only in-frame clones and misses some; the assay was immunoSEQ multiplex PCR. In the table there are roughly 38,000 clones, around 89% of which are singletons. Specimen: CD4+ or CD8+ T cells sorted from blood, collected in a trial of the OX40 agonist ivuxolimab. All receptors derive from an adult with an advanced solid tumor such as melanoma, head and neck, liver or kidney cancer.

This chain joins TRBV28 and TRBJ2-2; 7 bases are shared with TRBD1. With 7 bases clipped from V and 5 bases from J, the junction kept 7 bases outside the gene matches. The CDR3 covers 14 residues. In germline, CDR1 is MDHEN, CDR2 SYDVKM. CDR3 nucleotides: TGTGCCAGCAAAACAGGGGTAGGAACCGGGGAGCTGTTTTTT. Translation gives CASKTGVGTGELFF.

The chain combines TRBV4-2 with TRBJ2-2; D remains ambiguous. Germline CDR1 reads LGHNA; CDR2 reads YNFKEQ. This CDR3 comprises 16 residues. Trimming removed 0 bases at V and 1 base at J, with 9 bases between. This CDR3 is CASSQDWYGNTGELFF. CDR3 nucleotide sequence: TGTGCCAGCAGCCAAGATTGGTACGGGAACACCGGGGAGCTGTTTTTT.

This sequence joins TRBV5-1 and TRBJ1-4, with 7 bases lining up with TRBD1. J gave up 3 bases and V 4 bases, and 6 bases lay outside the gene matches. Germline loops: CDR1 SGHRS, CDR2 YFSETQ. This CDR3 is built from 15 residues. The CDR3 loop reads CASSSLGTANEKLFF. The CDR3 DNA sequence: TGCGCCAGCAGCAGCCTAGGGACAGCTAATGAAAAACTGTTTTTT.

This clone was counted between two and nine times. The chain is built from TRBV6-6 and TRBJ1-4, with D possibly matching TRBD1 (5 bases). The germline CDR1 and CDR2 sequences are MNHNY and SVGAGI (reference sequence). The CDR3 has 15 amino acids. V lost 5 bases and J lost 13, with 23 bases in between. CDR3: CASSTPAGLRDGLFF. The CDR3 nucleotides are TGTGCCAGCAGTACCCCGGCAGGTCTCAGGGATGGACTGTTTTTT.

The chain carries TRBV11-2 and TRBJ2-5, with unresolved D. This CDR3 comprises 11 residues. The V and J ends lost 1 base and 7 bases respectively, with 4 bases between them. Germline CDR1 SGHAT, CDR2 FQNNGV. Here the CDR3 DNA reads TGTGCCAGCAGCTTAGCGGCGACCCAGTACTTC. Its translation is CASSLAATQYF.

The chain is built from TRBV4-2 and TRBJ1-4, with D maybe TRBD1 (5 bases). The CDR3 consists of 15 residues. Germline V gene lookup returns CDR1 LGHNA and CDR2 YNFKEQ. V shed 4 bases and J shed 8 bases, with 17 bases lying between them. In DNA form, the CDR3 reads TGTGCCAGCAGCCGAGACAGTCCTCGGAGGGAAAAACTGTTTTTT. It yields the protein CASSRDSPRREKLFF.

The rearrangement uses TRBV7-2 and TRBJ1-1, with D unclear. The germline V and J ends were trimmed by 10 bases and 4 bases, with 19 bases remaining between them. The CDR3 spans 14 residues. Germline V gene sequence: CDR1 SGHTA, CDR2 FQGNSA. The CDR3 loop is CATKWTGEVTEAFF. The CDR3 nucleotides read TGTGCCACCAAATGGACCGGTGAAGTCACTGAAGCTTTCTTT.

Written as DNA, the CDR3 is TGTGCCAGCAGTGAATTAGCTCGAGTCGCCGGGGAGCTGTTTTTT. Residues: CASSELARVAGELFF. This chain connects TRBV6-1 to TRBJ2-2; D is unresolved. Germline V gives CDR1 MNHNS, CDR2 SASEGT. V was shortened by 2 bases and J by 6 bases, with 13 bases between the two germline ends. The CDR3 runs 15 residues.

This clone has a single count. The rearrangement joins TRBV5-4 to TRBJ1-3, with TRBD1 matching over 10 bases. Germline V gene sequence: CDR1 SGHNT, CDR2 YYREEE (reference sequence). The CDR3 is 17 residues long. Trimming at V came to 0 bases and at J to 1 base, leaving 4 bases not matched to a gene. In DNA, the CDR3 is TGTGCCAGCAGCTTGGCCGGGACAGGGGCTTCTGGAAACACCATATATTTT. This gives the protein CASSLAGTGASGNTIYF.

The CDR3 is CASTARSYNEQFF. The CDR3 DNA reads as TGCGCCAGCACGGCCCGCTCCTACAATGAGCAGTTCTTC. The chain is built from TRBV5-1 and TRBJ2-1; D remains unclear. Trimming left V 6 bases short and J 0 bases short, with 7 bases between. The germline V gene has CDR1 SGHRS and CDR2 YFSETQ. This CDR3 comprises 13 residues. Variable domain in full (rest from reference TRBV5-1 and TRBJ2-1): KAGVTQTPRYLIKTRGQQVTLSCSPISGHRSVSWYQQTPGQGLQFLFEYFSETQRNKGNFPGRFSGRQFSNSRSEMNVSTLELGDSALYLCASTARSYNEQFFGPGTRLTVL.

For the CDR3, the DNA is TGTGCCAGTAGTATTAGCGGGGGTCTCGTTTTGGAGACCCAGTACTTC. This encodes CASSISGGLVLETQYF. The chain uses TRBV19 and TRBJ2-5; 9 nucleotides align to TRBD2. The V gene end was trimmed by 3 bases and the J gene end by 5 bases; junction bases not matched to a gene: 10. The CDR3 extends over 16 amino acids. The germline V gene has CDR1 LNHDA and CDR2 SQIVND (reference sequence).

The V call is TRBV5-4, the J call TRBJ2-7; 9 bases fit TRBD1. The CDR3 runs 15 residues. J gave up 7 bases and V 3 bases, and 11 bases lay outside the gene matches. Germline V gives CDR1 SGHNT, CDR2 YYREEE (reference sequence). The CDR3 nucleotides are TGTGCCAGCAGCTCAACACCGGGACAGGGTGGGGAGCAGTACTTC. This translates into CASSSTPGQGGEQYF.

The chain employs TRBV7-9 and TRBJ1-5; no firm D call. Trimming removed 1 base at V and 8 bases at J, with 12 bases between. Germline-derived CDR1 and CDR2 are SEHNR and FQNEAQ (reference sequence). The CDR3 is made up of 14 amino acids. The CDR3 DNA reads as TGTGCCAGCAGCTTAGGGGCCGATAGGAAGCCCCAGCATTTT. This encodes CASSLGADRKPQHF.

The V gene is TRBV4-3, the J gene TRBJ2-4; no firm D call. V dropped 0 bases and J dropped 0 bases, with 6 bases sitting between them. This CDR3 contains 15 residues. Looked up from germline, CDR1 is LGHNA and CDR2 is YSLEER. CDR3 sequence: CASSQDRGAKNIQYF. The CDR3, as DNA: TGCGCCAGCAGCCAAGACAGAGGAGCCAAAAACATTCAGTACTTC.

This rearrangement joins TRBV19 to TRBJ1-2; D may be TRBD1 (6 bases). The germline V gene encodes CDR1 LNHDA and CDR2 SQIVND (reference sequence). The CDR3 has 15 residues. V shed 6 bases and J shed 3 bases, with 17 bases lying between them. The DNA of the CDR3 is TGTGCCAGTAGGACCCCCAGGGAGGGGGACTATGGCTACACCTTC. It yields the protein CASRTPREGDYGYTF.

The CDR3 loop reads CASGGPTYNEQFF. DNA for the CDR3: TGTGCCAGCGGGGGGCCAACCTACAATGAGCAGTTCTTC. The gene calls are TRBV7-6 and TRBJ2-1, with D perhaps TRBD1 or TRBD2 (6 bases each). The germline V gene has CDR1 SGHVS and CDR2 FNYEAQ. The CDR3 contains 13 residues. V lost 8 bases, J lost 2 bases, and 10 bases lay in between.

This sequence joins TRBV6-1 and TRBJ2-3, with TRBD2 identical over 8 bases. CDR1 is MNHNS, CDR2 SASEGT, per germline. This CDR3 comprises 15 residues. J gave up 5 bases and V 4 bases, and 8 bases lay outside the gene matches. The CDR3 nucleotides are TGTGCCAGCAGTGCTCGAAGGGCGGGGGGAGATACGCAGTATTTT. Protein sequence: CASSARRAGGDTQYF.

The V and J genes are TRBV23-1 and TRBJ1-6; the D is unclear. TRBV23-1 qualifies as an ORF whose function is uncertain. V was pared by 0 bases and J by 0 bases, with 15 bases between. The CDR3 spans 19 residues. The CDR3 nucleotides are TGCGCCAGCAGTCAATCGATATACGCAACACACTCCTATAATTCACCCCTCCACTTT. It yields the protein CASSQSIYATHSYNSPLHF.

The V call is TRBV2, the J call TRBJ2-5, with D possibly being TRBD2 (5 bases). V lost 5 bases, J lost 4 bases, and 14 bases lay in between. From germline, CDR1 is SNHLY and CDR2 FYNNEI. The CDR3 runs to 14 residues. CDR3 coding DNA: TGTGCCAGCAGTTCTCGGACTCCCGCAGAGACCCAGTACTTC. It is translated as CASSSRTPAETQYF.

The count of this clone is one. V usage is TRBV18 and J usage is TRBJ2-3; D might be TRBD1 (6 bases). Germline values: CDR1 KGHSH, CDR2 LQKENI. The CDR3 loop spans 17 amino acids. Trimming took 1 base from V and 1 from J, leaving 15 bases between them. The chain's CDR3 is CASSPRASGARTDTQYF. Written as DNA, the CDR3 is TGTGCCAGCTCACCACGGGCGTCAGGGGCGCGCACAGATACGCAGTATTTT.

The V gene is TRBV6-1, the J gene TRBJ1-5; D is possibly TRBD1 (5 bases). Per germline, CDR1 MNHNS and CDR2 SASEGT. This CDR3 is 14 amino acids long. Trimming took off 5 bases at V and 6 bases at J, with 14 bases between the two ends. The DNA for the CDR3 is TGTGCCAGCAGTTCTACAGGAGGGGTTCAGCCCCAGCATTTT. Protein sequence: CASSSTGGVQPQHF.

The chain uses TRBV9 and TRBJ1-2; a weak D match, TRBD1 (6 bases). The CDR3 length is 13 residues. Germline-derived CDR1 and CDR2 are SGDLS and YYNGEE. Trimming cost V 5 bases and J 4 bases, with 12 bases left between them. DNA for the CDR3: TGTGCCAGCAGTCCACAGGGTGCCTATGGCTACACCTTC. As protein: CASSPQGAYGYTF.

This sequence joins TRBV6-5 and TRBJ1-5; no clear D. The germline V and J ends were trimmed by 6 bases and 7 bases, with 13 bases remaining between them. Germline V CDR1 and CDR2: MNHEY, SVGAGI. CDR3 size: 13 residues. The CDR3 region is CASRPRVGQPQHF. DNA for the CDR3: TGTGCCAGCAGGCCCCGAGTGGGGCAGCCCCAGCATTTT.

The chain couples TRBV18 to TRBJ1-2; D gene unclear. Trimming stripped 2 bases from V and 8 bases from J, with 6 bases between. The germline V gene has CDR1 KGHSH and CDR2 LQKENI. The CDR3 consists of 11 residues. CDR3 sequence (DNA): TGTGCCAGCTCACCAGGAGGCGGCTACACCTTC. Its translation: CASSPGGGYTF.

The V and J genes are TRBV5-1 and TRBJ2-5; perhaps TRBD1 as D (5 bases). Germline V gene data show CDR1 as SGHRS and CDR2 as YFSETQ. V lost 4 bases and J lost 4, with 14 bases in between. The CDR3 has 14 residues. CDR3 residues: CASSTQGIAETQYF. The CDR3 DNA follows: TGCGCCAGCAGCACTCAGGGTATTGCAGAGACCCAGTACTTC.

The chain is built from TRBV4-2 and TRBJ2-5; D is possibly TRBD2 (5 bases). The CDR3 covers 15 residues. The V gene lost 0 bases and the J gene lost 6 bases, with 14 bases spanning the gap. Germline CDR1 and CDR2: LGHNA and YNFKEQ. The CDR3 spells CASSQDRASRQTQYF. DNA of the CDR3: TGTGCCAGCAGCCAAGATCGGGCTAGCAGGCAGACCCAGTACTTC.

CDR3 in amino acids: CASSLAGGLPSTDTQYF. In DNA, the CDR3 is TGCGCCAGCAGTCTAGCGGGGGGCCTCCCTAGCACAGATACGCAGTATTTT. V gene TRBV4-1 combines with J gene TRBJ2-3; 11 bases map to TRBD2. There are 17 residues in the CDR3. Germline lookup yields CDR1 MGHRA and CDR2 YSYEKL. The V and J ends lost 6 bases and 0 bases, in that order; junction bases with no gene match: 8.